This is a list of T cell receptor beta chains from one sample in a study of post-analysis software for immune sequencing data. TCRdb re-derived calls from the PCR reads in MiXCR, one entry per CDR3 protein. The sample lists hundreds of thousands of distinct CDR3 sequences; around 33% were seen once. Sequenced input: blood. These receptor sequences come from a girl aged 5 to 17 with multiple sclerosis. CDR3s include the opening cysteine and the closing phenylalanine or tryptophan. The order of the fields is D gene, CDR3 length, clone size, V gene, J gene, CDR3 protein, CDR3 DNA. A D gene is named only where the DNA matches it firmly. Only part of the rows carry a size: once, few, many, or a class if the clone is expanded.

D gene: .; CDR3 length: 17; clone size: few; V gene: TRBV12-3/TRBV12-4; J gene: TRBJ2-7; CDR3 protein: CASSTSFWTTLYGEQYF; CDR3 DNA: TGTGCCAGCAGTACCTCCTTCTGGACTACCCTCTATGGGGAGCAGTACTTC
D gene: .; CDR3 length: 13; clone size: .; V gene: TRBV29-1; J gene: TRBJ2-1; CDR3 protein: CSVVFVGYNEQFF; CDR3 DNA: TGCAGCGTTGTATTTGTCGGCTACAATGAGCAGTTCTTC
D gene: .; CDR3 length: 14; clone size: .; V gene: TRBV6-5; J gene: TRBJ2-7; CDR3 protein: CASSRAGSPYEQYF; CDR3 DNA: TGTGCCAGCAGTCGGGCAGGGAGTCCCTACGAGCAGTACTTC
D gene: .; CDR3 length: 16; clone size: .; V gene: TRBV6-6; J gene: TRBJ2-6; CDR3 protein: CASSQTLGTGANVLTF; CDR3 DNA: TGTGCCAGCAGCCAAACCTTGGGAACCGGGGCCAACGTCCTGACTTTC
D gene: TRBD2; CDR3 length: 15; clone size: .; V gene: TRBV7-2; J gene: TRBJ2-1; CDR3 protein: CASSRPGLAVNEQFF; CDR3 DNA: TGTGCCAGCAGCCGCCCGGGACTAGCGGTCAATGAGCAGTTCTTC
D gene: .; CDR3 length: 15; clone size: .; V gene: TRBV7-2; J gene: TRBJ2-1; CDR3 protein: CASSLDGGYYNEQFF; CDR3 DNA: TGTGCCAGCAGCTTAGACGGGGGTTACTACAATGAGCAGTTCTTC
D gene: .; CDR3 length: 16; clone size: few; V gene: TRBV4-2; J gene: TRBJ1-1; CDR3 protein: CASSPRTESMNTEAFF; CDR3 DNA: TGTGCCAGCAGCCCACGGACAGAAAGCATGAACACTGAAGCTTTCTTT
D gene: TRBD1; CDR3 length: 16; clone size: few; V gene: TRBV7-4; J gene: TRBJ1-2; CDR3 protein: CASRWTGGGYPAGYTF; CDR3 DNA: TGTGCCAGCAGGTGGACAGGGGGCGGCTATCCAGCTGGCTACACCTTC
D gene: TRBD1; CDR3 length: 13; clone size: few; V gene: TRBV29-1; J gene: TRBJ2-1; CDR3 protein: CSVERQGLDEQFF; CDR3 DNA: TGCAGCGTTGAGAGACAGGGTTTGGATGAGCAGTTCTTC
D gene: .; CDR3 length: 13; clone size: .; V gene: TRBV12-3/TRBV12-4; J gene: TRBJ1-1; CDR3 protein: CASTDLTPTEAFF; CDR3 DNA: TGTGCCAGTACGGACCTAACCCCCACTGAAGCTTTCTTT
D gene: TRBD1; CDR3 length: 14; clone size: once; V gene: TRBV5-1; J gene: TRBJ1-1; CDR3 protein: CASSWGTAGTEAFF; CDR3 DNA: TGCGCCAGCAGCTGGGGGACAGCGGGCACTGAAGCTTTCTTT
D gene: .; CDR3 length: 12; clone size: few; V gene: TRBV15; J gene: TRBJ1-1; CDR3 protein: CATSREGTEAFF; CDR3 DNA: TGTGCCACCAGCAGAGAGGGAACTGAAGCTTTCTTT
D gene: .; CDR3 length: 16; clone size: .; V gene: TRBV4-2; J gene: TRBJ2-3; CDR3 protein: CASSPPQRGARDTQYF; CDR3 DNA: TGTGCCAGCAGCCCCCCCCAACGGGGGGCGCGGGATACGCAGTATTTT
D gene: .; CDR3 length: 12; clone size: .; V gene: TRBV28; J gene: TRBJ2-3; CDR3 protein: CASSSRSDTQYF; CDR3 DNA: TGTGCCAGCAGTTCACGGTCCGATACGCAGTATTTT
D gene: .; CDR3 length: 15; clone size: .; V gene: TRBV11-2; J gene: TRBJ2-5; CDR3 protein: CASSSTSSSSETQYF; CDR3 DNA: TGTGCCAGCAGCTCGACGAGCTCCTCTTCAGAGACCCAGTACTTC
D gene: .; CDR3 length: 12; clone size: .; V gene: TRBV7-9; J gene: TRBJ1-1; CDR3 protein: CASSRRPDEAFF; CDR3 DNA: TGTGCCAGCAGCAGAAGACCGGATGAAGCTTTCTTT
D gene: .; CDR3 length: 14; clone size: .; V gene: TRBV4-1; J gene: TRBJ1-1; CDR3 protein: CASSLRTDNTEAFF; CDR3 DNA: TGCGCCAGCAGCCTCCGGACGGATAACACTGAAGCTTTCTTT
D gene: .; CDR3 length: 15; clone size: .; V gene: TRBV7-2; J gene: TRBJ2-3; CDR3 protein: CASSFIGMFENTQYF; CDR3 DNA: TGTGCCAGCAGCTTTATAGGGATGTTTGAGAATACGCAGTATTTT
D gene: TRBD2; CDR3 length: 14; clone size: many; V gene: TRBV29-1; J gene: TRBJ2-3; CDR3 protein: CSVETSGFPDTQYF; CDR3 DNA: TGCAGCGTTGAGACTAGCGGGTTTCCAGATACGCAGTATTTT
D gene: TRBD1; CDR3 length: 17; clone size: .; V gene: TRBV12-3/TRBV12-4; J gene: TRBJ1-5; CDR3 protein: CASSSHGTGYSNQPQHF; CDR3 DNA: TGTGCCAGCAGCTCTCACGGGACAGGTTATAGCAATCAGCCCCAGCATTTT
D gene: .; CDR3 length: 15; clone size: few; V gene: TRBV6-6; J gene: TRBJ1-4; CDR3 protein: CASSYSKANNEKLFF; CDR3 DNA: TGTGCCAGCAGTTACTCGAAGGCCAATAATGAAAAACTGTTTTTT
D gene: TRBD1; CDR3 length: 14; clone size: .; V gene: TRBV5-1; J gene: TRBJ1-1; CDR3 protein: CASSMGQGDAEAFF; CDR3 DNA: TGCGCCAGCAGCATGGGACAGGGGGACGCTGAAGCTTTCTTT
D gene: .; CDR3 length: 15; clone size: few; V gene: TRBV4-3; J gene: TRBJ2-3; CDR3 protein: CASSQDVGRADTQYF; CDR3 DNA: TGCGCCAGCAGCCAAGATGTGGGTCGGGCAGATACGCAGTATTTT
D gene: .; CDR3 length: 16; clone size: .; V gene: TRBV5-1; J gene: TRBJ2-1; CDR3 protein: CASSLGRGPSYNEQFF; CDR3 DNA: TGCGCCAGCAGCTTGGGGCGGGGTCCCTCCTACAATGAGCAGTTCTTC
D gene: .; CDR3 length: 15; clone size: .; V gene: TRBV6-5; J gene: TRBJ2-7; CDR3 protein: CASSTHGGSTYEQYF; CDR3 DNA: TGTGCCAGCAGTACTCACGGGGGATCCACCTACGAGCAGTACTTC
D gene: .; CDR3 length: 14; clone size: few; V gene: TRBV6-5; J gene: TRBJ1-2; CDR3 protein: CASSRDGRDYGYTF; CDR3 DNA: TGTGCCAGCAGCCGAGACGGACGGGACTATGGCTACACCTTC
D gene: TRBD1; CDR3 length: 14; clone size: .; V gene: TRBV12-3/TRBV12-4; J gene: TRBJ2-7; CDR3 protein: CASSNNRGSYEQYF; CDR3 DNA: TGTGCCAGCAGCAATAACAGGGGCTCCTACGAGCAGTACTTC
D gene: .; CDR3 length: 17; clone size: few; V gene: TRBV6-1; J gene: TRBJ2-3; CDR3 protein: CASSEARLTERADTQYF; CDR3 DNA: TGTGCCAGCAGTGAGGCGCGGCTAACAGAAAGGGCAGATACGCAGTATTTT
D gene: .; CDR3 length: 15; clone size: few; V gene: TRBV6-4; J gene: TRBJ1-6; CDR3 protein: CANLRQGRNNSPLHF; CDR3 DNA: TGTGCCAACCTGAGGCAGGGGAGGAATAATTCACCCCTCCACTTT
D gene: TRBD2; CDR3 length: 16; clone size: few; V gene: TRBV7-2; J gene: TRBJ2-1; CDR3 protein: CASSLGLAARYNEQFF; CDR3 DNA: TGTGCCAGCAGCTTAGGACTAGCAGCACGCTACAATGAGCAGTTCTTC
D gene: TRBD1; CDR3 length: 17; clone size: once; V gene: TRBV3-1; J gene: TRBJ2-6; CDR3 protein: CASSPGTASSGANVLTF; CDR3 DNA: TGTGCCAGCAGCCCCGGGACAGCAAGCTCTGGGGCCAACGTCCTGACTTTC
D gene: .; CDR3 length: 17; clone size: .; V gene: TRBV30; J gene: TRBJ2-2; CDR3 protein: CAWSVVGRSANTGELFF; CDR3 DNA: TGTGCCTGGAGTGTAGTAGGGAGGTCCGCGAACACCGGGGAGCTGTTTTTT
D gene: .; CDR3 length: 15; clone size: once; V gene: TRBV7-3; J gene: TRBJ2-5; CDR3 protein: CASSPRNGGIETQYF; CDR3 DNA: TGTGCCAGCAGCCCCCGCAACGGGGGAATTGAGACCCAGTACTTC
D gene: TRBD1; CDR3 length: 15; clone size: few; V gene: TRBV12-3/TRBV12-4; J gene: TRBJ2-7; CDR3 protein: CASSDRDRKTYEQYF; CDR3 DNA: TGTGCCAGCAGTGACCGGGACAGGAAGACCTACGAGCAGTACTTC
D gene: TRBD1; CDR3 length: 15; clone size: few; V gene: TRBV6-2/TRBV6-3; J gene: TRBJ1-4; CDR3 protein: CASTTRDRRKEKLFF; CDR3 DNA: TGTGCCAGCACCACCCGGGACAGGCGAAAGGAAAAACTGTTTTTT
D gene: .; CDR3 length: 13; clone size: few; V gene: TRBV25-1; J gene: TRBJ1-2; CDR3 protein: CASSSRDNYGYTF; CDR3 DNA: TGTGCCAGCAGCTCCAGGGATAACTATGGCTACACCTTC
D gene: .; CDR3 length: 19; clone size: .; V gene: TRBV28; J gene: TRBJ2-7; CDR3 protein: CASSRDPIQPGHRSYEQYF; CDR3 DNA: TGTGCCAGCAGTCGAGACCCCATACAACCGGGACACCGATCCTACGAGCAGTACTTC
D gene: TRBD1; CDR3 length: 14; clone size: .; V gene: TRBV12-3/TRBV12-4; J gene: TRBJ1-2; CDR3 protein: CASSLDRGFYGYTF; CDR3 DNA: TGTGCCAGCAGTTTGGACAGGGGGTTCTATGGCTACACCTTC
D gene: .; CDR3 length: 14; clone size: .; V gene: TRBV29-1; J gene: TRBJ1-4; CDR3 protein: CSVGGGGANEKLFF; CDR3 DNA: TGCAGCGTTGGGGGCGGAGGCGCTAATGAAAAACTGTTTTTT
D gene: .; CDR3 length: 12; clone size: once; V gene: TRBV18; J gene: TRBJ2-3; CDR3 protein: CASADTSGTQYF; CDR3 DNA: TGTGCCAGCGCGGACACGTCCGGTACGCAGTATTTT
D gene: .; CDR3 length: 16; clone size: .; V gene: TRBV28; J gene: TRBJ2-3; CDR3 protein: CASSFTPTWGTDTQYF; CDR3 DNA: TGTGCCAGCAGTTTCACCCCGACGTGGGGCACAGATACGCAGTATTTT
D gene: TRBD1; CDR3 length: 15; clone size: .; V gene: TRBV6-2/TRBV6-3; J gene: TRBJ2-7; CDR3 protein: CASSSSGTAVYEQYF; CDR3 DNA: TGTGCCAGCAGTTCCTCCGGGACAGCGGTCTACGAGCAGTACTTC
D gene: TRBD1; CDR3 length: 14; clone size: few; V gene: TRBV28; J gene: TRBJ1-2; CDR3 protein: CASSLGQRMGGYTF; CDR3 DNA: TGTGCCAGCAGCCTGGGACAGAGGATGGGGGGCTACACCTTC
D gene: TRBD1; CDR3 length: 16; clone size: few; V gene: TRBV6-2/TRBV6-3; J gene: TRBJ2-7; CDR3 protein: CASSPLDRGPTYEQYF; CDR3 DNA: TGTGCCAGCAGTCCCCTGGACAGGGGACCCACCTACGAGCAGTACTTC
D gene: TRBD2; CDR3 length: 16; clone size: many; V gene: TRBV20-1; J gene: TRBJ2-1; CDR3 protein: CSARDAGGWTYNEQFF; CDR3 DNA: TGCAGTGCTAGAGATGCGGGGGGCTGGACCTACAATGAGCAGTTCTTC
D gene: .; CDR3 length: 20; clone size: .; V gene: TRBV3-1; J gene: TRBJ2-5; CDR3 protein: CASSQGTSWTDPWYQETQYF; CDR3 DNA: TGTGCCAGCAGCCAAGGAACTTCCTGGACGGATCCATGGTACCAAGAGACCCAGTACTTC
D gene: .; CDR3 length: 12; clone size: .; V gene: TRBV18; J gene: TRBJ1-4; CDR3 protein: CASSPVNEKLFF; CDR3 DNA: TGTGCCAGCTCACCAGTCAATGAAAAACTGTTTTTT